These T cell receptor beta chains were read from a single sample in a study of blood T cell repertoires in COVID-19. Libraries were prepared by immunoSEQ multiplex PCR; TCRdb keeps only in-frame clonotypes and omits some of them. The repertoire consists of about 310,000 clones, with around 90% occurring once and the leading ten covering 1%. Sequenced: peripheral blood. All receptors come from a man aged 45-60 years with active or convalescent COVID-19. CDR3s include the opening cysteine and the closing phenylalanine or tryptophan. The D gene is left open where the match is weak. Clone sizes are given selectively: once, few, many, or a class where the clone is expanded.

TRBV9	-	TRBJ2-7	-	CASSPYGGQPPVEQYF	TGTGCCAGCAGCCCCTATGGGGGACAACCACCGGTGGAGCAGTACTTC
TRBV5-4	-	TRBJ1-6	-	CASSLAMKQGRSNSPLHF	TGTGCCAGCAGCTTGGCGATGAAGCAGGGAAGGAGTAATTCACCCCTCCACTTT
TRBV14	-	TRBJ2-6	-	CASSLRGSGANVLTF	TGTGCCAGCAGCCTCAGGGGCTCTGGGGCCAACGTCCTGACTTTC
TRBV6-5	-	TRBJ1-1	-	CASSLTGSEAFF	TGTGCCAGCAGCTTAACAGGGTCTGAAGCTTTCTTT
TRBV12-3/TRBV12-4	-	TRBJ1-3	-	CASRQRQMNTIYF	TGTGCCAGCAGGCAAAGACAGATGAACACCATATATTTT
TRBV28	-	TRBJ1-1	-	CASSSSGRFDTEAFF	TGTGCCAGCAGTTCCTCCGGGAGGTTCGACACTGAAGCTTTCTTT
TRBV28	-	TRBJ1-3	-	CASSPLGAVGNTIYF	TGTGCCAGCAGTCCCTTGGGGGCGGTGGGAAACACCATATATTTT
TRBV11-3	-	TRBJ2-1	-	CASSFQTGSSYNEQFF	TGTGCCAGCAGCTTTCAGACTGGGAGCTCCTACAATGAGCAGTTCTTC
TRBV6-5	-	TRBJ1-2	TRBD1	CASSWLQGANGYTF	TGTGCCAGCAGTTGGTTACAGGGGGCAAATGGCTACACCTTC
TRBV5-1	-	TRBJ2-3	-	CASSLAGRGLTTDTQYF	TGCGCCAGCAGCTTGGCCGGCAGGGGCCTTACCACAGATACGCAGTATTTT
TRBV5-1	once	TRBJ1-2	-	CASSLFPDSYGYTF	TGCGCCAGCAGCTTGTTTCCGGACAGCTATGGCTACACCTTC
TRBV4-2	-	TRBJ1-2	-	CASSQETTGHGYTF	TGTGCCAGCAGCCAAGAGACGACGGGTCATGGCTACACCTTC
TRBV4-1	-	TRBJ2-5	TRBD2	CASSLPPRLAGENQETQYF	TGCGCCAGCAGCCTTCCACCCAGACTAGCGGGAGAGAACCAAGAGACCCAGTACTTC
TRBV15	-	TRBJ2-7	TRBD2	CATRASGGAAYEQYF	TGTGCCACCAGGGCCTCGGGGGGGGCAGCCTACGAGCAGTACTTC
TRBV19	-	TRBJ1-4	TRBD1	CASSTRPTGSRTNEKLFF	TGTGCCAGTAGTACGAGGCCGACAGGGTCGCGGACTAATGAAAAACTGTTTTTT
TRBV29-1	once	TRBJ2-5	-	CSVFSQGRETQYF	TGCAGCGTTTTCTCGCAGGGGCGGGAGACCCAGTACTTC
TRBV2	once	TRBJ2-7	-	CARSQGTSYEQYF	TGTGCCAGGTCACAGGGCACCTCCTACGAGCAGTACTTC
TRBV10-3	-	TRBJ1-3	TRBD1	CAISPDRAGNTIYF	TGTGCCATCTCCCCGGACAGGGCTGGAAACACCATATATTTT
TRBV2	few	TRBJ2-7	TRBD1	CASRDRAAYEQYF	TGTGCCAGCAGGGACAGGGCTGCCTACGAGCAGTACTTC
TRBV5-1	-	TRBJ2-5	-	CASSLVPAEEWETQYF	TGCGCCAGCAGCTTGGTACCGGCGGAAGAGTGGGAGACCCAGTACTTC
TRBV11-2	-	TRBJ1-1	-	CASSLPAIPTPLEETEAFF	TGTGCCAGCAGCTTACCCGCAATTCCGACACCTCTGGAGGAAACTGAAGCTTTCTTT
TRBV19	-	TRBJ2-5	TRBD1	CASSIGDRRTETQYF	TGTGCCAGTAGTATAGGGGACAGAAGAACGGAGACCCAGTACTTC
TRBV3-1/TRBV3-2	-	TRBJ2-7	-	CASSQNRLPPYEQYF	TGTGCCAGCAGTCAAAACAGGTTACCTCCCTACGAGCAGTACTTC
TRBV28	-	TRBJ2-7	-	CASSTRTSPYEQYF	TGTGCCAGCAGTACCCGGACTTCCCCCTACGAGCAGTACTTC
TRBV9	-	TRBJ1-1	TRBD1	CASSVGGQGAYTEAFF	TGTGCCAGCAGCGTGGGAGGACAGGGGGCCTACACTGAAGCTTTCTTT
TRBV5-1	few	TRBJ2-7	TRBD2	CASSSGLAGYEQYF	TGCGCCAGCAGCTCCGGACTAGCCGGCTACGAGCAGTACTTC
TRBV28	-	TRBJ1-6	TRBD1	CASSLLGQGSSYNSPLHF	TGTGCCAGCAGTCTCTTGGGACAGGGGAGCTCCTATAATTCACCCCTCCACTTT
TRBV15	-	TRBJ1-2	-	CATSRDKGNGYGYTF	TGTGCCACCAGCAGAGATAAGGGGAATGGCTATGGCTACACCTTC
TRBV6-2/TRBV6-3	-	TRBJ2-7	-	CASSYEGGSNEQYF	TGTGCCAGCAGTTACGAGGGGGGGTCCAACGAGCAGTACTTC
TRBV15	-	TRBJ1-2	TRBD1	CATSRDRDRINYGYTF	TGTGCCACCAGCAGAGATCGGGACAGGATTAACTATGGCTACACCTTC
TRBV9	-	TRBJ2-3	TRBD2	CASSAGLAGGTDTQYF	TGTGCCAGCAGCGCCGGACTAGCGGGAGGGACAGATACGCAGTATTTT
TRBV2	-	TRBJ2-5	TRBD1	CASTGTGRETQYF	TGTGCCAGCACCGGGACAGGGAGGGAGACCCAGTACTTC